The 2 T cell receptor beta chains given below trace back to one sample, sequenced in a study of PD-1 blockade in mismatch repair-deficient tumors. Some clones are missing from TCRdb's copy, which holds only in-frame ones; the method was immunoSEQ multiplex PCR. The top ten hold approximately 6.7% of the sample, which has 100,000 or so clones, over 75% seen once. The source material was peripheral blood, sampled roughly eight months after starting pembrolizumab. These receptors all stem from an adult with mismatch repair-deficient cancer.

This chain uses TRBV7-3 with TRBJ2-5; no firm D call. Trimming removed 5 bases from V and 5 bases from J, with 21 bases in between. The CDR3 totals 16 residues. Germline lookup yields CDR1 SGHTA and CDR2 FQGTGA. CDR3 in amino acids: CASSPYFLMGLETQYF. The CDR3 nucleotides read TGTGCCAGCAGCCCCTATTTCTTGATGGGTTTGGAGACCCAGTACTTC.

The chain recombines TRBV19 with TRBJ1-1, with 8 bases lining up with TRBD1. The CDR3 extends over 17 amino acids. Germline loops: CDR1 LNHDA, CDR2 SQIVND (reference sequence). After removal of 2 bases from V and 5 bases from J, the junction contained 13 bases not matched to a gene. CDR3 bases: TGTGCCAGTAGTATAAGAGCGACAGGGGCCCTACGGACTGAAGCTTTCTTT. Protein product: CASSIRATGALRTEAFF. The whole variable domain, filled in from reference TRBV19 and TRBJ1-1, reads DGGITQSPKYLFRKEGQNVTLSCEQNLNHDAMYWYRQDPGQGLRLIYYSQIVNDFQKGDIAEGYSVSREKKESFPLTVTSAQKNPTAFYLCASSIRATGALRTEAFFGQGTRLTVV.